This is a list of T cell receptor beta chains from one sample in a study of shared clonotypes between healthy human individuals. The assay was immunoSEQ multiplex PCR, and TCRdb's table has in-frame clones only and misses some. The sample lists 1.5 million to 1.9 million clones; 98% were seen once. The sample taken for sequencing was naive CD4+ T cells sorted from blood. All receptors come from a man in his thirties or forties in good health. The CDR3 runs from the conserved cysteine through the conserved F or W. D genes are given only for firm matches. Clone size is shown for a subset of rows, as once, few, many or a class of expanded clone.

clone_size	v_call	j_call	d_call	cdr3_aa	cdr3_nt
-	TRBV27	TRBJ2-1	-	CASSLRDLTNEQFF	TGTGCCAGCAGTTTACGGGACTTGACCAATGAGCAGTTCTTC
once	TRBV7-9	TRBJ2-1	-	CASSKEVVRNEQFF	TGTGCCAGCAGCAAGGAGGTCGTGCGGAATGAGCAGTTCTTC
-	TRBV9	TRBJ1-1	-	CASSAGAGTLNTEAFF	TGTGCCAGCAGCGCCGGGGCCGGGACACTGAACACTGAAGCTTTCTTT
-	TRBV10-2	TRBJ1-5	-	CASSDGVTNQPQHF	TGCGCCAGCAGTGACGGGGTGACCAATCAGCCCCAGCATTTT
-	TRBV5-8	TRBJ2-4	-	CASSFNVQGQDIQYF	TGTGCCAGCAGCTTTAATGTACAGGGCCAAGACATTCAGTACTTC
-	TRBV11-3	TRBJ1-5	TRBD1	CASSFRTGPYSNQPQHF	TGTGCCAGCAGCTTTCGGACAGGACCCTATAGCAATCAGCCCCAGCATTTT
-	TRBV28	TRBJ2-7	-	CASSLKAVTSYEQYF	TGTGCCAGCAGTTTAAAGGCAGTGACATCCTACGAGCAGTACTTC
-	TRBV9	TRBJ2-1	-	CASSPSLVSGPYNEQFF	TGTGCCAGCAGCCCATCACTAGTTTCCGGGCCCTACAATGAGCAGTTCTTC
once	TRBV5-1	TRBJ2-7	TRBD2	CASSYRLAGVSYEQYF	TGCGCCAGCAGCTACCGGTTAGCGGGAGTATCCTACGAGCAGTACTTC
-	TRBV5-1	TRBJ2-1	TRBD2	CASSLGTSGNEQFF	TGCGCCAGCAGCCTAGGGACTAGCGGAAATGAGCAGTTCTTC
-	TRBV18	TRBJ2-1	TRBD2	CASSPPAGGYNEQFF	TGTGCCAGCTCACCCCCGGCGGGGGGGTACAATGAGCAGTTCTTC
-	TRBV18	TRBJ2-7	TRBD2	CASSPKLAGSSYEQYF	TGTGCCAGCTCACCGAAACTAGCGGGGAGCTCCTACGAGCAGTACTTC
-	TRBV5-6	TRBJ2-7	-	CASSLVGHDSYEQYF	TGTGCCAGCAGCTTGGTGGGACACGACTCCTACGAGCAGTACTTC
once	TRBV9	TRBJ2-1	-	CASSVAGPRSGHEQFF	TGTGCCAGCAGCGTAGCTGGCCCTAGGAGTGGCCATGAGCAGTTCTTC
-	TRBV30	TRBJ2-7	TRBD2	CAWDQIAGGYEQYF	TGTGCCTGGGACCAGATAGCGGGAGGTTACGAGCAGTACTTC
-	TRBV11-3	TRBJ2-6	-	CASSPGQLSGANVLTF	TGTGCCAGCAGCCCTGGTCAGCTGTCTGGGGCCAACGTCCTGACTTTC
-	TRBV7-6	TRBJ2-1	TRBD2	CASSYGLAQNEQFF	TGTGCCAGCAGCTACGGACTAGCTCAGAATGAGCAGTTCTTC
-	TRBV7-9	TRBJ2-5	-	CASSPYQETQYF	TGTGCCAGCAGCCCCTACCAAGAGACCCAGTACTTC
-	TRBV2	TRBJ2-1	TRBD2	CAPGGRATSNEQFF	TGTGCCCCCGGGGGGAGGGCCACGTCCAATGAGCAGTTCTTC
-	TRBV11-3	TRBJ2-1	TRBD2	CASSLGGEAGGEQFF	TGTGCCAGCAGCTTAGGGGGTGAAGCGGGAGGTGAGCAGTTCTTC
-	TRBV29-1	TRBJ1-5	-	CSVGGGNQPQHF	TGCAGCGTTGGGGGCGGTAATCAGCCCCAGCATTTT
-	TRBV7-9	TRBJ1-5	TRBD1	CASSAGTGKSHQPQHF	TGTGCCAGCAGCGCCGGGACAGGGAAGAGCCATCAGCCCCAGCATTTT
-	TRBV14	TRBJ2-1	-	CASSQPGALTNEQFF	TGTGCCAGCAGCCAACCGGGGGCCCTCACCAATGAGCAGTTCTTC
once	TRBV28	TRBJ1-5	-	CASSSLRGNQPQHF	TGTGCCAGCAGTTCGCTCAGGGGCAATCAGCCCCAGCATTTT
once	TRBV5-4	TRBJ1-1	TRBD1	CASSVGQDSEAFF	TGTGCCAGCAGCGTGGGACAGGACTCTGAAGCTTTCTTT
once	TRBV5-1	TRBJ2-1	TRBD2	CASSPRGSGNNEQFF	TGCGCCAGCAGCCCCCGGGGTAGCGGGAACAATGAGCAGTTCTTC
-	TRBV2	TRBJ2-5	-	CASSEALEVKETQYF	TGTGCCAGCAGTGAAGCGCTTGAGGTTAAGGAGACCCAGTACTTC
once	TRBV5-4	TRBJ2-7	-	CASGPGPYEQYF	TGTGCCAGTGGGCCAGGCCCCTACGAGCAGTACTTC